Below are 29 T cell receptor beta chains sequenced from a single sample in a study of early T cells in non-severe SARS-CoV-2 infection. From the 5' RACE reads, TCRdb called clonotypes with MiXCR, one entry per CDR3 protein. The repertoire includes about 55,000 distinct CDR3 sequences, more than 6.5% of them detected once, and roughly 5% sits in the top ten. The starting material was whole blood, obtained at baseline. These receptors were obtained from an adult who was a healthcare worker with PCR-confirmed SARS-CoV-2 infection or an uninfected control (not recorded which).

This clonotype was counted only a few times. In DNA form, the CDR3 reads TGCAGTGCCCACTTTAGGGGAACCCGGGGGCAGCCCCAGCATTTT. It translates to CSAHFRGTRGQPQHF. The chain carries TRBV20-1 and TRBJ1-5; maybe TRBD1 (5 bases). Per germline, CDR1 DFQATT and CDR2 SNEGSKA (reference sequence). The CDR3 extends over 15 amino acids. V was clipped by 6 bases and J by 7 bases, with 22 bases between them.

Many counts were recorded for this clonotype. The rearrangement joins TRBV7-2 to TRBJ2-7; D gene unclear. The CDR3 has 15 residues. Trimming removed 3 bases from V and 3 bases from J, with 15 bases in between. From germline, CDR1 is SGHTA and CDR2 FQGNSA. The CDR3 reads CASSLGSGTYYEQYF. The CDR3 coding sequence is TGTGCCAGCAGCTTGGGATCGGGCACCTACTACGAGCAGTACTTC. The full variable domain, its missing parts supplied by reference TRBV7-2 and TRBJ2-7, is GAGVSQSPSNKVTEKGKDVELRCDPISGHTALYWYRQSLGQGLEFLIYFQGNSAPDKSGLPSDRFSAERTGGSVSTLTIQRTQQEDSAVYLCASSLGSGTYYEQYFGPGTRLTVT.

This clonotype was picked up a small number of times. The rearrangement uses TRBV7-9 and TRBJ1-2; 7 bases map to TRBD1. The CDR3 extends over 13 amino acids. The ends lost 4 bases at V and 4 bases at J; junction bases unmatched: 3. The germline gives CDR1 SEHNR, CDR2 FQNEAQ (reference sequence). In nucleotides, the CDR3 is TGTGCCAGCAGCTCCGCAGGGGGCTATGGCTACACCTTC. Its translation is CASSSAGGYGYTF.

The chain recombines TRBV20-1 with TRBJ2-7; perhaps TRBD1 as D (5 bases). Germline CDR1 DFQATT, CDR2 SNEGSKA (reference sequence). The CDR3 length is 13 residues. V dropped 0 bases and J dropped 3 bases, with 9 bases sitting between them. CDR3 sequence (DNA): TGCAGTGCTAGAGAGGGGCTGAGCTACGAGCAGTACTTC. Translating it yields CSAREGLSYEQYF.

This clonotype was detected only a few times. The chain is built from TRBV28 and TRBJ1-2; 8 bases match TRBD1. V was clipped by 1 base and J by 6 bases; unmatched bases: 13. CDR1 is MDHEN and CDR2 is SYDVKM in the germline V gene. The CDR3 covers 17 residues. CDR3 sequence: CASSLFNPGTGSDGYTF. The CDR3 coding sequence is TGTGCCAGCAGTTTATTCAACCCCGGGACAGGCAGTGATGGCTACACCTTC.

This clonotype was counted only a few times. The genes are TRBV20-1 and TRBJ1-6; D gene ambiguous. The CDR3 is 16 amino acids. CDR1 DFQATT and CDR2 SNEGSKA come from the germline V gene (reference sequence). V lost 0 bases, J lost 7 bases, and 16 bases lay in between. The CDR3 region is CSARDSTVSPNSPLHF. In DNA form, the CDR3 reads TGCAGTGCTAGAGATAGTACGGTCAGTCCGAATTCACCCCTCCACTTT.

This clonotype was picked up many times. The chain uses TRBV20-1 and TRBJ1-3; TRBD1 might be the D (5 bases). Germline CDR1 is DFQATT and CDR2 is SNEGSKA (reference sequence). Trimming removed 2 bases at V and 2 bases at J, with 10 bases between. The CDR3 runs 14 residues. CDR3 DNA: TGCAGTGCTAGACATGACAGCGCTGGAAACACCATATATTTT. It yields the protein CSARHDSAGNTIYF.

This clonotype was counted a few times. The CDR3 is CASSLAGSPQETQYF. DNA of the CDR3: TGCGCCAGCAGCTTAGCAGGGTCCCCCCAAGAGACCCAGTACTTC. The chain links TRBV5-1 to TRBJ2-5, with a weak D call TRBD1 (5 bases). The ends were cut back, 2 bases at V and 1 base at J, with 12 bases in the middle. The V gene's germline CDR1 is SGHRS and CDR2 YFSETQ. The CDR3 sequence is 15 residues long.

To note about this clonotype: This could be a read error, since a much larger clone is one nucleotide away. This chain links TRBV15 with TRBJ1-4; D gene uncertain. Deletions cut 0 bases from V and 5 bases from J, with 16 bases between. Germline CDR1 reads LNHNV; CDR2 reads YYDKDF (reference sequence). The CDR3 runs 17 residues. Here the CDR3 reads CATSRDLARHGNEKLFF. CDR3 DNA: TGTGCCACCAGCAGAGATTTGGCCCGACATGGAAATGAAAAACTGTTTTTT.

In its sample, this clonotype was seen many times. The rearrangement joins TRBV28 to TRBJ1-6, with TRBD1 matching over 7 bases. V shed 7 bases and J 6 bases; nucleotides not matched to a gene: 12. Germline V lookup: CDR1 MDHEN, CDR2 SYDVKM. CDR3 length equals 16 residues. Here the CDR3 reads CASMGVGQSINSPLHF. CDR3 nucleotides: TGTGCCAGCATGGGCGTGGGACAGTCAATTAATTCACCCCTCCACTTT.

This clonotype was counted between two and nine times. This rearrangement joins TRBV19 to TRBJ2-2, with D perhaps matching TRBD2 (6 bases). Trimming stripped 3 bases from V and 0 bases from J, with 11 bases between. The CDR3 is 16 residues long. Germline V gene data show CDR1 as LNHDA and CDR2 as SQIVND (reference sequence). The CDR3 reads CASSMIGGANTGELFF. In DNA form, the CDR3 reads TGTGCCAGTAGTATGATAGGAGGGGCGAACACCGGGGAGCTGTTTTTT.

The chain carries TRBV6-2 or TRBV6-3 and TRBJ1-5; D not certain. Per the germline V gene, CDR1 is MNHEY and CDR2 is SVGEGT. This CDR3 is 16 amino acids long. The V gene lost 2 bases and the J gene lost 0 bases, with 11 bases spanning the gap. The CDR3: CASSYRTEYSNQPQHF. CDR3 DNA: TGTGCCAGCAGTTACAGAACAGAATATAGCAATCAGCCCCAGCATTTT.

This clonotype was observed many times. The genes are TRBV7-2 and TRBJ1-3; no reliable D call. Germline assignment: CDR1 SGHTA and CDR2 FQGNSA. V gave up 1 base and J gave up 0 bases, with 13 bases separating them. This CDR3 has 17 residues. CDR3 DNA: TGTGCCAGCAGCTTAGATTCGGGAGGACGCTCTGGAAACACCATATATTTT. Protein sequence: CASSLDSGGRSGNTIYF.

This clonotype came up many times. This sequence joins TRBV9 and TRBJ2-1, with 12 bases matching TRBD2. The CDR3 totals 15 residues. Germline CDR1 and CDR2: SGDLS and YYNGEE. V lost 4 bases to trimming and J lost 7 bases; unmatched junction nucleotides: 6. The CDR3 region has the DNA TGTGCCAGCAGCTCCCGACTAGCGGGAGTTAATGAGCAGTTCTTC. Translated, it gives CASSSRLAGVNEQFF. Full variable domain (outside the CDR3, taken from reference TRBV9 and TRBJ2-1): DSGVTQTPKHLITATGQRVTLRCSPRSGDLSVYWYQQSLDQGLQFLIQYYNGEERAKGNILERFSAQQFPDLHSELNLSSLELGDSALYFCASSSRLAGVNEQFFGPGTRLTVL.

This clonotype was picked up a small number of times. The V call is TRBV29-1, the J call TRBJ1-2; D uncertain. The V end was cut by 0 bases, the J end by 0 bases, with 17 bases between. Germline V gene sequence: CDR1 SQVTM, CDR2 ANQGSEA. The CDR3 spans 17 residues. CDR3 bases: TGCAGCGTTGAAGATAGACTCGGAACAGCAGCTAACTATGGCTACACCTTC. Protein: CSVEDRLGTAANYGYTF. Full variable domain (remainder filled in from reference TRBV29-1 and TRBJ1-2): SAVISQKPSRDICQRGTSLTIQCQVDSQVTMMFWYRQQPGQSLTLIATANQGSEATYESGFVIDKFPISRPNLTFSTLTVSNMSPEDSSIYLCSVEDRLGTAANYGYTFGSGTRLTVV.

The chain recombines TRBV7-2 with TRBJ2-7; TRBD1 aligns across 9 bases. Germline CDR1 SGHTA, CDR2 FQGNSA. The V gene end was trimmed by 5 bases and the J gene end by 3 bases; junction bases not matched to a gene: 5. The CDR3 is 14 amino acids. The CDR3 sequence is CASSTGTGNYEQYF. CDR3 coding DNA: TGTGCCAGCAGCACAGGGACAGGGAACTACGAGCAGTACTTC.

This clonotype showed up many times. Here the CDR3 reads CASSLSGGIDTQYF. The CDR3 nucleotides read TGTGCCAGCAGTCTGAGCGGGGGAATAGATACGCAGTATTTT. V usage is TRBV27 and J usage is TRBJ2-3; 8 nucleotides line up with TRBD2. CDR3 length: 14 residues. The junction had 6 bases not matched to a gene; V was cut back by 5 bases and J by 5 bases. CDR1 is MNHEY, CDR2 SMNVEV, per germline (reference sequence).

This clonotype was counted ten times or more. This chain uses TRBV12-3 or TRBV12-4 with TRBJ2-7; D is perhaps TRBD2 (7 bases). Trimming cost V 6 bases and J 3 bases, with 12 bases left between them. The CDR3 runs 13 residues. The CDR3 is CASSPGGLYEQYF. DNA for the CDR3: TGTGCCAGCAGCCCCGGGGGGCTCTACGAGCAGTACTTC.

This clonotype has more than one count but fewer than ten. The chain uses TRBV28 and TRBJ2-1; D ambiguous. The CDR3 spans 15 residues. V dropped 6 bases and J dropped 5 bases, with 17 bases sitting between them. CDR1 and CDR2 (germline): MDHEN, SYDVKM. The CDR3 DNA reads TGTGCCAGCAGCTCGATTACAGAGACCCACAATGAGCAGTTCTTC. Protein sequence: CASSSITETHNEQFF.

The V call is TRBV27, the J call TRBJ2-5; 9 bases are shared with TRBD1. CDR3 length: 16 amino acids. V lost 6 bases to trimming and J lost 0 bases; unmatched junction nucleotides: 8. The germline V gene has CDR1 MNHEY and CDR2 SMNVEV (reference sequence). In nucleotides, the CDR3 is TGTGCCAGCAGAGCGCTCGGACAGGGGTACCAAGAGACCCAGTACTTC. Encoded protein: CASRALGQGYQETQYF.

This clonotype was recorded many times. The chain carries TRBV12-3 or TRBV12-4 and TRBJ1-1; D remains unclear. The CDR3 has 14 residues. V was cut by 1 base and J by 4 bases, with 10 bases left in between. In DNA form, the CDR3 reads TGTGCCAGCAGTTTAGGCGGTTTTGGCACTGAAGCTTTCTTT. It yields the protein CASSLGGFGTEAFF.

This clonotype was observed many times. The genes are TRBV12-3 or TRBV12-4 and TRBJ1-5; D uncertain. The CDR3 runs to 15 residues. Between the trimmed V and J ends, which lost 5 bases and 3 bases, there was a span of 14 bases. CDR3 DNA: TGTGCCAGCAGTCCCTCCGGGATCCACAATCAGCCCCAGCATTTT. This encodes CASSPSGIHNQPQHF.

This clonotype was detected ten times or more. This chain links TRBV5-1 with TRBJ1-4, with D unclear. There are 15 residues in the CDR3. CDR1 is SGHRS, CDR2 YFSETQ, per germline. V was trimmed by 1 base and J by 8 bases, leaving 15 bases between them. The CDR3 DNA sequence: TGCGCCAGCAGCTTGAACCCCGGGGTACAAGAAAAACTGTTTTTT. Translated: CASSLNPGVQEKLFF.

This clonotype came up a few times. The chain has TRBV28 and TRBJ2-7, with 7 bases identical to TRBD2. The CDR3 spans 16 residues. V was clipped by 1 base and J by 4 bases; unmatched bases: 10. Germline lookup yields CDR1 MDHEN and CDR2 SYDVKM. CDR3 in DNA: TGTGCCAGCAGTTTATCAGCCGGACTAGGGGCATACGAGCAGTACTTC. This gives the protein CASSLSAGLGAYEQYF.

By its share, this clonotype is medium-sized. V gene TRBV27 combines with J gene TRBJ1-1; D is ambiguous. V lost 6 bases and J 1 base, leaving 9 bases between the germline ends. Germline V CDR1 and CDR2: MNHEY, SMNVEV (reference sequence). The CDR3 spans 13 residues. As DNA, the CDR3 is TGTGCCAGCAGCCTAGATAAGAACACTGAAGCTTTCTTT. This sequence encodes CASSLDKNTEAFF.

The CDR3 protein is CASSYGTELTYEQYF. CDR3 nucleotide sequence: TGTGCCAGCAGCTACGGGACAGAACTCACCTACGAGCAGTACTTC. This chain uses TRBV4-2 with TRBJ2-7, with 7 bases that match TRBD1. Trimming cost V 5 bases and J 2 bases; bases outside gene matches: 9. Germline V gene lookup returns CDR1 LGHNA and CDR2 YNFKEQ. The CDR3 sequence is 15 residues long.

The chain links TRBV4-2 to TRBJ2-5; 14 bases match TRBD2. The CDR3 spans 16 residues. Trimming cost V 4 bases and J 1 base; bases outside gene matches: 2. Germline V lookup: CDR1 LGHNA, CDR2 YNFKEQ. This chain's CDR3 is CASSRGTSGSQETQYF. The CDR3 region has the DNA TGTGCCAGCAGCCGCGGGACTAGCGGGAGCCAAGAGACCCAGTACTTC.

The genes are TRBV5-1 and TRBJ2-5; TRBD2 matches at 7 bases. V was pared by 5 bases and J by 7 bases, with 11 bases of the junction left unmatched. Looked up from germline, CDR1 is SGHRS and CDR2 is YFSETQ. This CDR3 comprises 14 residues. CDR3 coding DNA: TGCGCCAGCAGAGCGAGGGAGGGATCGGCGACCCAGTACTTC. Translation gives CASRAREGSATQYF.

The chain has TRBV18 and TRBJ2-5; TRBD1 might be the D (5 bases). The germline V and J ends were trimmed by 5 bases and 0 bases, with 10 bases remaining between them. The germline V gene encodes CDR1 KGHSH and CDR2 LQKENI. The CDR3 runs to 14 residues. The CDR3 spells CASSSTAYQETQYF. DNA of the CDR3: TGTGCCAGCTCATCGACAGCGTACCAAGAGACCCAGTACTTC. Looking up the rest from reference TRBV18 and TRBJ2-5 gives the full variable domain: NAGVMQNPRHLVRRRGQEARLRCSPMKGHSHVYWYRQLPEEGLKFMVYLQKENIIDESGMPKERFSAEFPKEGPSILRIQQVVRGDSAAYFCASSSTAYQETQYFGPGTRLLVL.